This is a list of T cell receptor beta chains from one sample in a study of beta chain features in type 1 diabetes. Sequenced by immunoSEQ multiplex PCR; TCRdb stores in-frame clones only, minus some. Here the sample spans roughly 370,000 clones, around 14% being singletons. The sequenced material came from naive CD4+ T cells from blood. These receptors were collected from a man aged 30 to 39 in good health. CDR3s include the opening cysteine and the closing phenylalanine or tryptophan. The order of the fields is clone size, V gene, J gene, D gene, CDR3 DNA, CDR3 protein. A D gene is named only where the DNA matches it firmly. Not all rows give a size; the values are once, few, many and, for expanded clones, a class.

>few|TRBV14|TRBJ1-2|TRBD1
TGTGCCAGCAGCCAAGCAACAGGGGTTAACTATGGCTACACCTTC
CASSQATGVNYGYTF
>NA|TRBV29-1|TRBJ1-2|NA
TGCAGCGTTGTTGTGGGGATGGGCTACACCTTC
CSVVVGMGYTF
>few|TRBV7-9|TRBJ1-2|TRBD1
TGTGCCAGCAGCTTCCCCGACAGGGACTATGGCTACACCTTC
CASSFPDRDYGYTF
>few|TRBV6-1|TRBJ2-1|NA
TGTGCCAGCAGTGAATTCGGTGCAGGGAATGTCGGGGGCAATGAGCAGTTCTTC
CASSEFGAGNVGGNEQFF
>few|TRBV19|TRBJ2-6|NA
TGTGCCAGTCGCCCTTCTGGGGCCAACGTCCTGACTTTC
CASRPSGANVLTF
>NA|TRBV9|TRBJ2-5|TRBD2
TGTGCCAGCAGCGTAGGCGGACTAGAGGGAGAGACCCAGTACTTC
CASSVGGLEGETQYF
>NA|TRBV29-1|TRBJ2-3|NA
TGCAGCGTGGCTGGACTTCGCTCGGATACGCAGTATTTT
CSVAGLRSDTQYF
>many|TRBV27|TRBJ2-5|NA
TGTGCCAGCAGCGAGACCCAGTACTTC
CASSETQYF
>NA|TRBV7-9|TRBJ2-2|TRBD1
TGTGCCAGCAGCTTAGCTCTGGGACAGCTATCGAACACCGGGGAGCTGTTTTTT
CASSLALGQLSNTGELFF
>few|TRBV29-1|TRBJ1-3|TRBD1
TGCAGCGTTGTGACAGGGGGACTCGCTGGAAACACCATATATTTT
CSVVTGGLAGNTIYF
>few|TRBV16|TRBJ2-1|TRBD2
TGTGCCAGCAGCCAATTGGCAGCTAGCGGGGGCTACAATGAGCAGTTCTTC
CASSQLAASGGYNEQFF
>few|TRBV20-1|TRBJ2-1|NA
TGCAGTGCTCGAGGGGGAGATGAGCAGTTCTTC
CSARGGDEQFF
>NA|TRBV5-1|TRBJ2-6|NA
TGCGCCAGCAGCATGAGCTCTGGGGCCAACGTCCTGACTTTC
CASSMSSGANVLTF
>NA|TRBV19|TRBJ2-5|NA
TGTGCCAGCCAAGCCGGGGCAGGCCGTTTGGAGACCCAGTACTTC
CASQAGAGRLETQYF
>NA|TRBV6-4|TRBJ2-3|TRBD2
TGTGCCAGCAGTGACGGGGGACTAGCGGGAGTCGGGACAGATACGCAGTATTTT
CASSDGGLAGVGTDTQYF
>few|TRBV7-2|TRBJ2-2|TRBD1
TGTGCCAGCAGCTTAGCAAGATTGACAGGGGTTCGCACCGGGGAGCTGTTTTTT
CASSLARLTGVRTGELFF
>few|TRBV30|TRBJ2-1|TRBD1
TGTGCCTGTCAAATCGGCCGGACAGGTAGTAAGTTCTTC
CACQIGRTGSKFF
>NA|TRBV7-9|TRBJ1-1|NA
TGTGCCAGCAACCCCAAGGACCGGCCTGAAGCTTTCTTT
CASNPKDRPEAFF
>NA|TRBV25-1|TRBJ1-1|NA
TGTGCCAGCTCGTCGCAGGTCCTTGAAGCTTTCTTT
CASSSQVLEAFF
>few|TRBV4-1|TRBJ2-3|NA
TGCGCCAGCAGCCAAGAAGGCCCCTCGGTGCAGTATTTT
CASSQEGPSVQYF
>few|TRBV7-2|TRBJ2-7|NA
TGTGCCAGCAGCTTAGGTCAACTTAAGTACTTC
CASSLGQLKYF
>NA|TRBV7-9|TRBJ2-7|TRBD1
TGTGCCAGCAGCTTAGGAATATTCGTGGCGGGACAGGGTAAGGAGGAGCAGTACTTC
CASSLGIFVAGQGKEEQYF
>NA|TRBV11-2|TRBJ2-5|NA
TGTGCCAGCACTGCTCGAGGGGTCCAAGAGACCCAGTACTTC
CASTARGVQETQYF
>few|TRBV6-5|TRBJ2-1|NA
TGTGCCAGCAGGGGACACTACAATGAGCAGTTCTTC
CASRGHYNEQFF
>few|TRBV27|TRBJ2-5|TRBD2
TGTGCCAGCAGTAGAAAGGTGATAGCGGGAGGGAAGGAGACCCAGTACTTC
CASSRKVIAGGKETQYF
>NA|TRBV5-4|TRBJ2-3|TRBD2
TGTGCCAGCAGTGCCTTAGCGGGGGCCGACACAGATACGCAGTATTTT
CASSALAGADTDTQYF